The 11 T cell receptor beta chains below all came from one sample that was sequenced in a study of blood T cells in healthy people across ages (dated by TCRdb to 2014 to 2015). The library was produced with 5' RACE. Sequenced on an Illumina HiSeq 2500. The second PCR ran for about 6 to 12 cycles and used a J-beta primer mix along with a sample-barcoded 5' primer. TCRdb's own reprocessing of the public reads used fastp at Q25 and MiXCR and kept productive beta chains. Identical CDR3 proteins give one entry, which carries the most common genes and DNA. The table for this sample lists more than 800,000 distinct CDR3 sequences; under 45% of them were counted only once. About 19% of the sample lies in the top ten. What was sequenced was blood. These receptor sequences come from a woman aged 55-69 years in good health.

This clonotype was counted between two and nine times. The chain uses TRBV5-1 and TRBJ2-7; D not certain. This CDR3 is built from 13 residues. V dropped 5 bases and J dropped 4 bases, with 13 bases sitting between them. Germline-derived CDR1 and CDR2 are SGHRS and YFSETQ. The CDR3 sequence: CASSAALTYEQYF. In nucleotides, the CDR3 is TGCGCCAGCAGTGCAGCACTTACTTACGAGCAGTACTTC.

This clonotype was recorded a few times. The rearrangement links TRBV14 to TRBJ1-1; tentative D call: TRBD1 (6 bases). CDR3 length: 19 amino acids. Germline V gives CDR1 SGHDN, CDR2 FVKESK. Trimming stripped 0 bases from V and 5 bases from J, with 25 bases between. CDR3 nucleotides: TGTGCCAGCAGCCAAGATTCCGTCTATTGGGGGGGGCGGTTGACTGAAGCTTTCTTT. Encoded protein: CASSQDSVYWGGRLTEAFF. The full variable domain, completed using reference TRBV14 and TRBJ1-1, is EAGVTQFPSHSVIEKGQTVTLRCDPISGHDNLYWYRRVMGKEIKFLLHFVKESKQDESGMPNNRFLAERTGGTYSTLKVQPAELEDSGVYFCASSQDSVYWGGRLTEAFFGQGTRLTVV.

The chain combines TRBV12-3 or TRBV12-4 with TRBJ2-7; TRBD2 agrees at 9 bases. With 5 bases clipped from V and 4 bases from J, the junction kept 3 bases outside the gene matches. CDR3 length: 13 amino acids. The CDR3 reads CASSRTSAYEQYF. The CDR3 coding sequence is TGTGCCAGCAGTCGGACTAGCGCGTACGAGCAGTACTTC.

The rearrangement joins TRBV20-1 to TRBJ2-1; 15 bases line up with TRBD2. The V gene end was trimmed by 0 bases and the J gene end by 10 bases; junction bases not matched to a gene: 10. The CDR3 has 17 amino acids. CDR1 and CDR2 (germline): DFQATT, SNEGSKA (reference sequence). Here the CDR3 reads CSARDWTSGRAAYEQFF. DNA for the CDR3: TGCAGTGCTAGAGACTGGACTAGCGGGAGGGCCGCCTACGAGCAGTTCTTC.

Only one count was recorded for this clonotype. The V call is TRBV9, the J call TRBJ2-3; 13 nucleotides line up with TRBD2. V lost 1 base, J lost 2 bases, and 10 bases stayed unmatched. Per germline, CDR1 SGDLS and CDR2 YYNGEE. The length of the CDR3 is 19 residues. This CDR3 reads CASSVRGKGLAGITDTQYF. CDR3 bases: TGTGCCAGCAGCGTAAGGGGGAAGGGACTAGCGGGAATCACAGATACGCAGTATTTT.

The CDR3 reads CASSQRDLTDTQYF. The CDR3 DNA follows: TGTGCCAGCAGTCAGCGGGACCTCACAGATACGCAGTATTTT. This chain uses TRBV27 with TRBJ2-3; TRBD2 aligns across 7 bases. CDR3 length: 14 residues. Germline values: CDR1 MNHEY, CDR2 SMNVEV (reference sequence). The V gene end was trimmed by 5 bases and the J gene end by 2 bases; junction bases not matched to a gene: 4.

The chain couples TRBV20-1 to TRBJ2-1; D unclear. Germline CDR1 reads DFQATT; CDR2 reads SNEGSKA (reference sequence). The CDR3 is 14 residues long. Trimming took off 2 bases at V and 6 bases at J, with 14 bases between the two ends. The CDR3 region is CSARTPQEINEQFF. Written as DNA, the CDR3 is TGCAGTGCTAGAACCCCTCAGGAGATCAATGAGCAGTTCTTC.

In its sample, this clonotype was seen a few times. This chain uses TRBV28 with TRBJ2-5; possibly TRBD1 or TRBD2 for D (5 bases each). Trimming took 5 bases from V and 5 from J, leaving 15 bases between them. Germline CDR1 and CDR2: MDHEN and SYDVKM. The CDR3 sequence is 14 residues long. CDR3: CASSVSGRWETQYF. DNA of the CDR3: TGTGCCAGCAGTGTATCGGGACGGTGGGAGACCCAGTACTTC.

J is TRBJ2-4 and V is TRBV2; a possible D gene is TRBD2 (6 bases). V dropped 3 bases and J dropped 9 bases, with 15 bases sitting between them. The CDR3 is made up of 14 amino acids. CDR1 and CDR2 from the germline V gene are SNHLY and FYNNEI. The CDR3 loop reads CASSEASVVGIQYF. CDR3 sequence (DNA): TGTGCCAGCAGTGAGGCTAGCGTGGTGGGCATTCAGTACTTC.

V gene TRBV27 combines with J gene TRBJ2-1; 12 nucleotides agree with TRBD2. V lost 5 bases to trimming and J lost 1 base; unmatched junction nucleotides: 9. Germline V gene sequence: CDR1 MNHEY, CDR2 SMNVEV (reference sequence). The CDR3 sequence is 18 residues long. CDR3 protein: CASSPWTSGVVSYNEQFF. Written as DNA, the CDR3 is TGTGCCAGCAGTCCCTGGACTAGCGGGGTCGTTTCCTACAATGAGCAGTTCTTC.

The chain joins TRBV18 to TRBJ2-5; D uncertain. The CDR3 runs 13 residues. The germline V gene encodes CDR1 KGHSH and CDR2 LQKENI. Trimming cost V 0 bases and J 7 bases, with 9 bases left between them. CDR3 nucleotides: TGTGCCAGCTCACCACCTGCTGAGTTGACCCAGTACTTC. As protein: CASSPPAELTQYF.